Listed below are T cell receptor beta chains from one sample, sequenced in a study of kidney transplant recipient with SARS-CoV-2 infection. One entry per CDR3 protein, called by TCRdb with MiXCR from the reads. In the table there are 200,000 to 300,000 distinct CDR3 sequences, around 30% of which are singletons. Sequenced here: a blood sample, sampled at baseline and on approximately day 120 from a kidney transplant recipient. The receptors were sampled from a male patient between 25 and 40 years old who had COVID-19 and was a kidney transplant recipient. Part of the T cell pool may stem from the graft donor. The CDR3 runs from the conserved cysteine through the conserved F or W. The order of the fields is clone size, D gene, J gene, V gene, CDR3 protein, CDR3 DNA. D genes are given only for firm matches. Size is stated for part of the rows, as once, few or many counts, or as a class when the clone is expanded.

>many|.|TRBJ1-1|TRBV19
CASSTQAEAFF
TGTGCCAGTAGTACCCAGGCTGAAGCTTTCTTT
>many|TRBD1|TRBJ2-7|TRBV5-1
CASSVETGVEQYF
TGCGCCAGCAGCGTGGAGACAGGGGTCGAGCAGTACTTC
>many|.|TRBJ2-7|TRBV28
CASSSQTDEQYF
TGTGCCAGCAGTTCCCAAACGGACGAGCAGTACTTC
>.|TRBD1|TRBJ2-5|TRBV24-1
CATSAPTGGFETQYF
TGTGCCACCAGTGCCCCTACAGGGGGCTTTGAGACCCAGTACTTC
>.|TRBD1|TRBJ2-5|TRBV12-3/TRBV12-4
CASGLTGGRETQYF
TGTGCCAGCGGTTTGACAGGGGGCCGGGAGACCCAGTACTTC
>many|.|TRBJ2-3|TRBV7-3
CASSLTGGVTDTQYF
TGTGCCAGCAGCCTGACCGGGGGAGTCACAGATACGCAGTATTTT
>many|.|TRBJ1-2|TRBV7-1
CASSRHYHEGKTYGYTF
TGTGCCAGCAGCCGGCACTATCACGAGGGAAAGACCTATGGCTACACCTTC
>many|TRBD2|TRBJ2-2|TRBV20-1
CSAISGENTGELFF
TGCAGTGCTATAAGCGGGGAAAACACCGGGGAGCTGTTTTTT
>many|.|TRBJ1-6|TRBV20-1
CSARDVQGTDNSPLHF
TGCAGTGCTAGAGATGTGCAGGGAACTGATAATTCACCCCTCCACTTT
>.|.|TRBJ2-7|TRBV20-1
CSASGLDYEQYF
TGCAGTGCTAGTGGACTGGACTACGAGCAGTACTTC
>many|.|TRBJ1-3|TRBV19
CASSPRTYGNTIYF
TGTGCCAGTAGCCCGAGGACGTACGGAAACACCATATATTTT
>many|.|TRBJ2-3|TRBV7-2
CASSFAMGTDTQYF
TGTGCCAGCAGTTTCGCCATGGGCACAGATACGCAGTATTTT
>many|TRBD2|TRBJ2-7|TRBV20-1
CSARDGRGGTYEQYF
TGCAGTGCTAGAGATGGGCGGGGGGGAACCTACGAGCAGTACTTC
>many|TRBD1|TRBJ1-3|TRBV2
CASSVGGTGSGNTIYF
TGTGCCAGCAGTGTAGGGGGGACAGGCTCTGGAAACACCATATATTTT
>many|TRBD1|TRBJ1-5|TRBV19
CASSRIDRGSNQPQHF
TGTGCCAGTAGTAGGATCGACAGGGGAAGCAATCAGCCCCAGCATTTT
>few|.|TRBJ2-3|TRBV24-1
CATIKGPTDTQYF
TGTGCCACCATCAAAGGTCCTACAGATACGCAGTATTTT
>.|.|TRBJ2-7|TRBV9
CASSEDLPNSYEQYF
TGTGCCAGCAGTGAGGACCTCCCCAACTCCTACGAGCAGTACTTC
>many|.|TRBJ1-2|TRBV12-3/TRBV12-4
CASSGIPTAGKTYGYTF
TGTGCCAGCAGTGGGATCCCCACAGCAGGAAAGACCTATGGCTACACCTTC
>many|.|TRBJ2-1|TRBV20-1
CSARIPIYNEQFF
TGCAGTGCTAGAATCCCAATCTACAATGAGCAGTTCTTC
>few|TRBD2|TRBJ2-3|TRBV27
CASSPTSGGTDTQYF
TGTGCCAGCAGCCCAACTAGCGGGGGCACAGATACGCAGTATTTT
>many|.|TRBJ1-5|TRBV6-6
CASSLDLQPQHF
TGTGCCAGCAGCCTCGACCTTCAGCCCCAGCATTTT
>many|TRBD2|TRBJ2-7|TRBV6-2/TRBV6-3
CASSYSRLAGGGEQYF
TGTGCCAGCAGTTACTCGAGACTAGCGGGAGGGGGCGAGCAGTACTTC
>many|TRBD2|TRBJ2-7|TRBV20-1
CSARTRGPRTSGRGEQYF
TGCAGTGCTAGAACCCGGGGACCGAGGACTAGCGGGAGAGGCGAGCAGTACTTC